This is a list of T cell receptor beta chains from one sample in a study of shared clonotypes between healthy human individuals. Measured with immunoSEQ multiplex PCR; TCRdb has only the in-frame clones, and not every one. This repertoire shows roughly 1 million clones, about 75% found once; its top ten account for approximately 1.5%. Sequencing input: memory CD4+ T cells sorted from blood. These receptors were taken from a man aged 18 to 29 in good health. Each CDR3 is given with its conserved first and last residue. A D gene is named only where the DNA matches it firmly. Only part of the rows carry a size: once, few, many, or a class if the clone is expanded.

cdr3_nt cdr3_aa j_call v_call clone_size d_call
TGTGCCTGGAGTGGAGCGAGAGGGAGTTGGTACGAGCAGTACTTC CAWSGARGSWYEQYF TRBJ2-7 TRBV30 . .
TGTGCCAGTAGTGGGGTCCGGCAAGAGACCCAGTACTTC CASSGVRQETQYF TRBJ2-5 TRBV19 . .
TGTGCCAGCTCAGCGGGGACTAGCGGGTACAATGAGCAGTTCTTC CASSAGTSGYNEQFF TRBJ2-1 TRBV18 once TRBD2
TGTGCCGCGGCCGGGGCGGGGTCGGATACGCAGTATTTT CAAAGAGSDTQYF TRBJ2-3 TRBV30 . .
TGTGCCAGCAGCTTAGGGGAGGGATGGAACACCATATATTTT CASSLGEGWNTIYF TRBJ1-3 TRBV11-2 once .
TGTGCCAGCAGCTTAAGGTCAAGAACGGACAATGAGCAGTTCTTC CASSLRSRTDNEQFF TRBJ2-1 TRBV7-9 . .
TGTGCCAGCAGCGCCTACAGGGACGCAACTAATGAAAAACTGTTTTTT CASSAYRDATNEKLFF TRBJ1-4 TRBV9 . .
TGTGCCAGCCGGACTAGCGGGACTGATACGCAGTATTTT CASRTSGTDTQYF TRBJ2-3 TRBV6-6 once TRBD2
TGTGCCAGCAGCGTAGGGACTAGCGGGGGTCAAGAGACCCAGTACTTC CASSVGTSGGQETQYF TRBJ2-5 TRBV9 few TRBD2
TGCGCCAGCAGCCCGGCAGGGGTCAGCACCGGGGAGCTGTTTTTT CASSPAGVSTGELFF TRBJ2-2 TRBV4-1 . .
TGCAGCGTTGTGTCCGGGACCTACGAGCAGTACTTC CSVVSGTYEQYF TRBJ2-7 TRBV29-1 . .
TGTGCCAGCAGCTCTACGCTGAGGGGGATGAACACTGAAGCTTTCTTT CASSSTLRGMNTEAFF TRBJ1-1 TRBV11-2 . .
TGTGCCAGCAGCCTTTTTTCGGGGGGCCCTAATCATGAGCAGTTCTTC CASSLFSGGPNHEQFF TRBJ2-1 TRBV5-4 . .
TGTGCCAGCAGTGACCAGGGTGGCTCACCCCTCCACTTT CASSDQGGSPLHF TRBJ1-6 TRBV6-4 . .
TGTGCCAGCAGCCGCACGAGCGCGAAGACCTCTGGGGCCAACGTCCTGACTTTC CASSRTSAKTSGANVLTF TRBJ2-6 TRBV7-2 . .
TGTGCCAGCACCTGGGGGCTAGGAGTAGATGGCTACACCTTC CASTWGLGVDGYTF TRBJ1-2 TRBV28 . .
TGCGCCAGCAGCCAAGTTCGAGGACAGGGAGGAGGTCAGCCCCAGCATTTT CASSQVRGQGGGQPQHF TRBJ1-5 TRBV4-3 . TRBD1
TGTGCCAGCAGCCCACTAGGGCGGAAGACCCAGTACTTC CASSPLGRKTQYF TRBJ2-5 TRBV2 . .
TGTGCCAGCAGCTTAGGGGACAGGGATGATGAAAAACTGTTTTTT CASSLGDRDDEKLFF TRBJ1-4 TRBV7-8 once TRBD1
TGTGCCAGCAGTTCCACCCCAGCGAACACTGAAGCTTTCTTT CASSSTPANTEAFF TRBJ1-1 TRBV6-6 . .
TGTGCCAGCAGGCCCACTAGTCATGAGCAGTTCTTC CASRPTSHEQFF TRBJ2-1 TRBV6-6 . .
TGTGCCAGCAGCTTGGCCCCTAGCGGGGTCACAGATACGCAGTATTTT CASSLAPSGVTDTQYF TRBJ2-3 TRBV5-4 many TRBD2
TGTGCCAGCAGTGATATGGGACACCCCCAAGAGACCCAGTACTTC CASSDMGHPQETQYF TRBJ2-5 TRBV6-1 few .
TGTGCCAGCAGTCCACTAGCGGACCGAAATGAGCAGTTCTTC CASSPLADRNEQFF TRBJ2-1 TRBV6-5 . TRBD2
TGTGCCAGCATACCACAGGGGAACTATGGCTACACCTTC CASIPQGNYGYTF TRBJ1-2 TRBV28 . TRBD1
TGTGCCAGCAGCCAGGACAGTAACACCGGGGAGCTGTTTTTT CASSQDSNTGELFF TRBJ2-2 TRBV5-4 . .
TGTGCCAGCAGCTTATCCGGGGGCCGCAGCACAGATACGCAGTATTTT CASSLSGGRSTDTQYF TRBJ2-3 TRBV11-2 . .
TGTGCCAGCAGCCCTAGACTAGCGGGGCTATACAATGAGCAGTTCTTC CASSPRLAGLYNEQFF TRBJ2-1 TRBV7-2 . TRBD2
TGCGCCAGCAGCTTGGTAATGGGAATACGGCAAGAGACCCAGTACTTC CASSLVMGIRQETQYF TRBJ2-5 TRBV5-1 . .